The rows below give T cell receptor beta chains drawn from one sample of a study of T cells in Graves' hyperthyroidism and ophthalmopathy. MiXCR, applied by TCRdb to the multiplex PCR reads, yields one record per CDR3 protein. The profile shows roughly 240,000 distinct CDR3 sequences, approximately 16% of them singletons. The sequencing input was blood. These receptors were obtained from a woman aged 18-30 years with Graves' ophthalmopathy. CDR3s include the opening cysteine and the closing phenylalanine or tryptophan. The D gene is left open where the match is weak. Size values are once, few and many counts, or a class for expanded clones, and some rows have none.

>TRBD1|many|TRBJ1-5|TRBV28
CASSNRDRGLSNQPQHF
TGTGCCAGCAGTAACCGGGACAGGGGGCTTTCCAATCAGCCCCAGCATTTT
>-|many|TRBJ1-5|TRBV2
CASSERGQGSQPQHF
TGTGCCAGCAGTGAACGGGGGCAGGGGAGTCAGCCCCAGCATTTT
>-|-|TRBJ2-1|TRBV6-6
CASSYGWTDYNEQFF
TGTGCCAGCAGTTACGGATGGACAGACTACAATGAGCAGTTCTTC
>TRBD1|-|TRBJ1-5|TRBV18
CASSPDRGSNQPQHF
TGTGCCAGCTCACCAGACAGGGGGAGCAATCAGCCCCAGCATTTT
>-|many|TRBJ1-6|TRBV6-2/TRBV6-3
CASSYNGRAVVGGNSPLHF
TGTGCCAGCAGTTACAACGGACGGGCCGTGGTCGGTGGGAATTCACCCCTCCACTTT
>-|many|TRBJ2-5|TRBV29-1
CSVVRFTLGRETQYF
TGCAGCGTTGTGAGGTTTACGTTGGGGCGCGAGACCCAGTACTTC
>TRBD1|many|TRBJ2-5|TRBV2
CATRTGAQETQYF
TGTGCCACCCGGACAGGGGCCCAAGAGACCCAGTACTTC
>TRBD1|many|TRBJ2-7|TRBV7-6
CASSFGQGAGEQYF
TGTGCCAGCAGCTTCGGACAGGGGGCCGGGGAGCAGTACTTC
>TRBD2|many|TRBJ2-7|TRBV7-2
CASSRMTSHEQYF
TGTGCCAGCAGCCGAATGACTAGCCACGAGCAGTACTTC
>TRBD1|many|TRBJ2-3|TRBV11-1
CASSHGPLDRGGDTQYF
TGTGCCAGCAGCCATGGGCCTCTGGACAGGGGAGGAGATACGCAGTATTTT
>-|many|TRBJ1-2|TRBV15
CATSRVAGHGYTF
TGTGCCACCAGCAGAGTAGCGGGGCATGGCTACACCTTC
>-|many|TRBJ1-1|TRBV2
CASRDADGYNTEAFF
TGTGCCAGCAGAGACGCGGACGGTTATAACACTGAAGCTTTCTTT
>TRBD2|many|TRBJ2-2|TRBV20-1
CSARREGTGELFF
TGCAGTGCTAGGCGGGAGGGGACCGGGGAGCTGTTTTTT
>-|many|TRBJ2-7|TRBV6-2/TRBV6-3
CASSYGRIPEQYF
TGTGCCAGCAGTTACGGTAGGATCCCCGAGCAGTACTTC
>-|many|TRBJ2-5|TRBV9
CASSVGQQETQYF
TGTGCCAGCAGCGTTGGACAGCAAGAGACCCAGTACTTC